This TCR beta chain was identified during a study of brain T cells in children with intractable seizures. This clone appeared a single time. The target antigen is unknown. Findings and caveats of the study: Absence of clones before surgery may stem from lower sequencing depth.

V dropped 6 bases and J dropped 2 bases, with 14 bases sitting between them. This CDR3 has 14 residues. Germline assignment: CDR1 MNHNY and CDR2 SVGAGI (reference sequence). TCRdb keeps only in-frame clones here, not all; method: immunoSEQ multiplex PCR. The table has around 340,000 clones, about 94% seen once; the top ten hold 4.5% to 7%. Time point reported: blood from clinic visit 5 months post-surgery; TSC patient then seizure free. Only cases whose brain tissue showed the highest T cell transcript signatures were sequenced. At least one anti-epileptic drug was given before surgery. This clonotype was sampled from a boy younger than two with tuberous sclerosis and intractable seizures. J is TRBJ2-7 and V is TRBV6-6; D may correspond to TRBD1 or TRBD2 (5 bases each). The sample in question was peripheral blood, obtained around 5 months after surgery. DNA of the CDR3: TGTGCCAGCAGCCGGGACCCGGTCGCCTACGAGCAGTACTTC. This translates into CASSRDPVAYEQYF.